A selection of T cell receptor beta chains follows, all from one sample in a study of CD8+CD57+ T cells in acquired aplastic anemia. MiXCR was run by TCRdb on the reads, yielding one entry per CDR3 protein. Of 400,000 to 450,000 distinct CDR3 sequences in the sample, just under 70% were seen once. What was sequenced was sorted CD4+, CD8+, or CD8+CD57+ T cells (not recorded which) from PBMCs. These receptors originate from a human donor in good health, serving as a control. Each CDR3 is given with its conserved first and last residue. A D gene is named only where the DNA matches it firmly. Expanded clones are given a class, and other clones once, few, many or no size at all.

V gene: TRBV9; J gene: TRBJ1-6; D gene: NA; clone size: many; CDR3 DNA: TGTGCCAGCAGCCCAAGTGAGGTGAATAATTCACCCCTCCACTTT; CDR3 protein: CASSPSEVNNSPLHF
V gene: TRBV12-5; J gene: TRBJ1-1; D gene: TRBD1; clone size: NA; CDR3 DNA: TGTGCTAGTGGTCCGGGACAGGGGGGCGTCACTGAAGCTTTCTTT; CDR3 protein: CASGPGQGGVTEAFF
V gene: TRBV7-8; J gene: TRBJ1-1; D gene: NA; clone size: once; CDR3 DNA: TGTGCCAGCAGCTTAGAAAGACTTCGAAACACTGAAGCTTTCTTT; CDR3 protein: CASSLERLRNTEAFF
V gene: TRBV11-1; J gene: TRBJ2-7; D gene: NA; clone size: NA; CDR3 DNA: TGTGCCAGCAGCTCCGACAGACGCTCCTACGAGCAGTACTTC; CDR3 protein: CASSSDRRSYEQYF
V gene: TRBV9; J gene: TRBJ2-5; D gene: NA; clone size: NA; CDR3 DNA: TGTGCCAGCACAGTCTGGCAAGGCCACCAAGAGACCCAGTACTTC; CDR3 protein: CASTVWQGHQETQYF
V gene: TRBV7-2; J gene: TRBJ2-3; D gene: NA; clone size: NA; CDR3 DNA: TGTGCCAGCAGCTTAGACCAGGGGAGCACAGATACGCAGTATTTT; CDR3 protein: CASSLDQGSTDTQYF
V gene: TRBV5-4; J gene: TRBJ2-7; D gene: TRBD1; clone size: once; CDR3 DNA: TGTGCCAGCAGCTTGGGACAGGGGATCGGCGACGAGCAGTACTTC; CDR3 protein: CASSLGQGIGDEQYF
V gene: TRBV3-2; J gene: TRBJ1-4; D gene: NA; clone size: few; CDR3 DNA: TGTGCCAGTAGTATTTCGGGGACAGGGCATGAAAAACTGTTTTTT; CDR3 protein: CASSISGTGHEKLFF
V gene: TRBV20-1; J gene: TRBJ1-5; D gene: TRBD1; clone size: NA; CDR3 DNA: TGCAGTGCTAGAGACGGACAGGGGTGGTATCAGCCCCAGCATTTT; CDR3 protein: CSARDGQGWYQPQHF
V gene: TRBV3-1; J gene: TRBJ2-5; D gene: TRBD2; clone size: many; CDR3 DNA: TGTGCCAGCAGCCCCCTGACTAGCGGGGAGACCCAGTACTTC; CDR3 protein: CASSPLTSGETQYF
V gene: TRBV9; J gene: TRBJ2-7; D gene: NA; clone size: NA; CDR3 DNA: TGTGCCAGCAGCGTGGCAGTAGAAGTGTACCTTTCTTACTTC; CDR3 protein: CASSVAVEVYLSYF
V gene: TRBV7-3; J gene: TRBJ2-1; D gene: NA; clone size: NA; CDR3 DNA: TGTGCCAGCAGTAATGGACTCGTCTGCGAGCAGTACTTCTTC; CDR3 protein: CASSNGLVCEQYFF
V gene: TRBV5-4; J gene: TRBJ2-3; D gene: TRBD1; clone size: NA; CDR3 DNA: TGTGCCAGCAGCGGGGACAGGGCAGATACGCAGTATTTT; CDR3 protein: CASSGDRADTQYF
V gene: TRBV29-1; J gene: TRBJ1-5; D gene: NA; clone size: many; CDR3 DNA: TGCAGCGTTGTGGTCAGAGCTAATCAGCCCCAGCATTTT; CDR3 protein: CSVVVRANQPQHF
V gene: TRBV7-8; J gene: TRBJ1-6; D gene: NA; clone size: NA; CDR3 DNA: TGTGCCAGCGGCCAAGTCGTGGGGGGGCAGGACTCACCCCTCCACTTT; CDR3 protein: CASGQVVGGQDSPLHF
V gene: TRBV7-2; J gene: TRBJ2-3; D gene: NA; clone size: once; CDR3 DNA: TGTGCCAGCAGTGCCGGGGACACGGAGTATTTT; CDR3 protein: CASSAGDTEYF
V gene: TRBV19; J gene: TRBJ1-1; D gene: NA; clone size: NA; CDR3 DNA: TGTGCCAGCAGCCCATCGAGGGGGGGCGCATATGAGCCGTTCTTT; CDR3 protein: CASSPSRGGAYEPFF
V gene: TRBV7-9; J gene: TRBJ1-1; D gene: NA; clone size: NA; CDR3 DNA: TGTGCCAGCAGCTCCCGGCCGAACAATGAAGCTTTCTTT; CDR3 protein: CASSSRPNNEAFF
V gene: TRBV11-3; J gene: TRBJ1-6; D gene: NA; clone size: once; CDR3 DNA: TGTGCCAGCAGCCTTTTCCTAAACGGCGGCTATAATTCACCCCTCCACTTT; CDR3 protein: CASSLFLNGGYNSPLHF
V gene: TRBV7-2; J gene: TRBJ2-7; D gene: TRBD1; clone size: NA; CDR3 DNA: TGTGCCAGCAGCGCCGGACAGGCCACCCTAGCCTACTATCAGTACTTC; CDR3 protein: CASSAGQATLAYYQYF
V gene: TRBV19; J gene: TRBJ1-1; D gene: NA; clone size: NA; CDR3 DNA: TGTGCCAGTAGCCCCCGGACCCTGAACACTGAAGCTTTCTTT; CDR3 protein: CASSPRTLNTEAFF
V gene: TRBV5-8; J gene: TRBJ2-3; D gene: NA; clone size: many; CDR3 DNA: TGTGCCAGCAGCTTGCAAGGGGGAGATACGCAGTATTTT; CDR3 protein: CASSLQGGDTQYF
V gene: TRBV25-1; J gene: TRBJ1-2; D gene: NA; clone size: NA; CDR3 DNA: TGTGCCAGCAACATACCGTTCCCTGCGGGGCGGGGAACAAAACCCTATGGCTACACCTTC; CDR3 protein: CASNIPFPAGRGTKPYGYTF
V gene: TRBV12-3/TRBV12-4; J gene: TRBJ1-1; D gene: TRBD1; clone size: NA; CDR3 DNA: TGTGCCAGCAGCCGAGACGGGTATGGGACAGGGGGCCAAGCTTTCTTT; CDR3 protein: CASSRDGYGTGGQAFF
V gene: TRBV2; J gene: TRBJ1-5; D gene: NA; clone size: NA; CDR3 DNA: TGTGCCACCAGCGGAAATGAGGGCAATCAGACTCAGCATTTT; CDR3 protein: CATSGNEGNQTQHF
V gene: TRBV2; J gene: TRBJ2-1; D gene: NA; clone size: NA; CDR3 DNA: TGTGCCAGCATTATGACAGGAAACGATGACCAGTTCTTC; CDR3 protein: CASIMTGNDDQFF
V gene: TRBV5-8; J gene: TRBJ2-3; D gene: NA; clone size: NA; CDR3 DNA: TGTGCCAGCAGCCGGCGGGCGCCGCAGTATTTT; CDR3 protein: CASSRRAPQYF
V gene: TRBV12-3/TRBV12-4; J gene: TRBJ1-4; D gene: TRBD1; clone size: NA; CDR3 DNA: TGTGCCAGCCAAAATTCCGGGACAGGGGGAATATCCGATGAAAAACTGTTTTTT; CDR3 protein: CASQNSGTGGISDEKLFF
V gene: TRBV12-3/TRBV12-4; J gene: TRBJ1-2; D gene: NA; clone size: NA; CDR3 DNA: TGTGCCAGCAGTCCGGGAGCGAACTATGGCTACACCTTC; CDR3 protein: CASSPGANYGYTF
V gene: TRBV10-3; J gene: TRBJ1-1; D gene: TRBD1; clone size: NA; CDR3 DNA: TGTGCCATCAGCCTCGGGACAGGGGAAGCTTTCTTT; CDR3 protein: CAISLGTGEAFF
V gene: TRBV5-1; J gene: TRBJ1-1; D gene: NA; clone size: NA; CDR3 DNA: TGCGCCAGCAGCTTGGCCCCTAGGACTGGAGCTTTCTTT; CDR3 protein: CASSLAPRTGAFF
V gene: TRBV13; J gene: TRBJ1-1; D gene: NA; clone size: many; CDR3 DNA: TGTGCCAGCACCCTAGGGCAGATGAACACTGAAGCTTTCTTT; CDR3 protein: CASTLGQMNTEAFF
V gene: TRBV10-2; J gene: TRBJ2-7; D gene: NA; clone size: few; CDR3 DNA: TGCGCCAGCAGAGAAGGCATTTTCTACGAGCAGTACTTC; CDR3 protein: CASREGIFYEQYF
V gene: TRBV9; J gene: TRBJ2-1; D gene: NA; clone size: NA; CDR3 DNA: TGTGCCAGCAGCTTATCCGACCGGGGATATGGGCAGTTCTTC; CDR3 protein: CASSLSDRGYGQFF
V gene: TRBV12-3/TRBV12-4; J gene: TRBJ2-7; D gene: TRBD1; clone size: once; CDR3 DNA: TGTGCCAGCATCATCACGACAGGGGGGTACTACGAGCAGTACTTC; CDR3 protein: CASIITTGGYYEQYF
V gene: TRBV20-1; J gene: TRBJ1-2; D gene: NA; clone size: NA; CDR3 DNA: TGCAGTGCTAGAACTGGCTACACCTTC; CDR3 protein: CSARTGYTF
V gene: TRBV12-3/TRBV12-4; J gene: TRBJ2-5; D gene: NA; clone size: many; CDR3 DNA: TGTGCCACCAGACCAGGACAGTCATTTGAGACCCAGTACTTC; CDR3 protein: CATRPGQSFETQYF
V gene: TRBV9; J gene: TRBJ2-4; D gene: NA; clone size: NA; CDR3 DNA: TGTGCCAGCAGCGTAGGGGGCGCGGGAAACATTCAGTACTTC; CDR3 protein: CASSVGGAGNIQYF
V gene: TRBV5-6; J gene: TRBJ1-6; D gene: NA; clone size: NA; CDR3 DNA: TGTGCCAGCAGCCCACAGGCAACACCAAATTCACCCCTCCACTTT; CDR3 protein: CASSPQATPNSPLHF
V gene: TRBV20-1; J gene: TRBJ2-7; D gene: TRBD1; clone size: NA; CDR3 DNA: TGCAGTGCTAGGATGGACAGGGCCTTTGGCTACGAGCAGTACTTC; CDR3 protein: CSARMDRAFGYEQYF
V gene: TRBV5-1; J gene: TRBJ1-1; D gene: NA; clone size: NA; CDR3 DNA: TGCGCCAGCAGCTTGGAGTCAGGCTTGAACACTGAAGCTTTCTTT; CDR3 protein: CASSLESGLNTEAFF
V gene: TRBV7-2; J gene: TRBJ2-7; D gene: NA; clone size: many; CDR3 DNA: TGTGCCAGCAGCTTAGCTCTGGGGGGATACGAGCAGTACTTC; CDR3 protein: CASSLALGGYEQYF
V gene: TRBV6-5; J gene: TRBJ1-2; D gene: TRBD1; clone size: many; CDR3 DNA: TGTGCCAGCACCAACAGGGGCCCTGGTGGCTATGGCTACACCTTC; CDR3 protein: CASTNRGPGGYGYTF
V gene: TRBV7-8; J gene: TRBJ1-6; D gene: TRBD1; clone size: NA; CDR3 DNA: TGTGCCAGCAGCTTAGGGCCGGGACAGGACCCCTATAATTCACCCCTCCACTTT; CDR3 protein: CASSLGPGQDPYNSPLHF
V gene: TRBV6-5; J gene: TRBJ2-7; D gene: TRBD2; clone size: many; CDR3 DNA: TGTGCCAGCAGTTACACTAGCGGTTCCTACGAGCAGTACTTC; CDR3 protein: CASSYTSGSYEQYF
V gene: TRBV7-2; J gene: TRBJ2-2; D gene: NA; clone size: NA; CDR3 DNA: TGTGCCAGCAGCCCAGCACCGGTGACCGGGGAGCTGTTTTTT; CDR3 protein: CASSPAPVTGELFF